These 25 T cell receptor beta chains came from one sample sequenced in a study. TCRdb re-called the RT-PCR reads with MiXCR, one entry per CDR3 protein. This table has about 680,000 distinct CDR3 sequences, 14% appearing once. Sequenced input: memory CD4+ T cells from blood. These receptors came from a female donor in good health, serving as a healthy control.

This clonotype was observed a handful of times. The V call is TRBV5-1, the J call TRBJ1-1, with 7 bases aligning to TRBD1. V was pared by 0 bases and J by 3 bases, with 5 bases of the junction left unmatched. Looked up from germline, CDR1 is SGHRS and CDR2 is YFSETQ. This CDR3 is 15 amino acids long. CDR3 region: CASSLEGAADTEAFF. The CDR3 DNA is TGCGCCAGCAGCTTGGAGGGGGCAGCGGACACTGAAGCTTTCTTT.

The genes are TRBV20-1 and TRBJ1-6, with 9 bases fitting TRBD1. This CDR3 contains 15 residues. Germline V gives CDR1 DFQATT, CDR2 SNEGSKA (reference sequence). The CDR3 DNA is TGCAGCCCTAGGCCGACAGGGGGTTATAATTCACCCCTCCACTTT. It encodes CSPRPTGGYNSPLHF.

This clonotype came up a few times. The chain uses TRBV24-1 and TRBJ2-2, with a weak D call TRBD1 (5 bases). V dropped 1 base and J dropped 3 bases, with 14 bases sitting between them. The CDR3 is 17 amino acids. Germline CDR1 is KGHDR and CDR2 is SFDVKD. CDR3 loop: CATSDFGTGTDTGELFF. For the CDR3, the DNA is TGTGCCACCAGTGATTTCGGTACAGGTACGGACACCGGGGAGCTGTTTTTT.

V and J are TRBV5-1 and TRBJ2-5; 7 positions match TRBD1. CDR1 and CDR2 (germline): SGHRS, YFSETQ. The CDR3 length is 14 residues. V was pared by 4 bases and J by 2 bases, with 5 bases of the junction left unmatched. The CDR3 bases are TGCGCCAGCAGCCCGGGACAGATGCAAGAGACCCAGTACTTC. It yields the protein CASSPGQMQETQYF.

The chain uses TRBV28 and TRBJ2-2; tentatively, D is TRBD1 (5 bases). Germline loops: CDR1 MDHEN, CDR2 SYDVKM. The CDR3 contains 16 residues. V shed 6 bases and J shed 2 bases, with 16 bases lying between them. The CDR3 is CASRSGASDNTGELFF. CDR3 sequence (DNA): TGTGCCAGCAGGAGTGGGGCCTCAGATAACACCGGGGAGCTGTTTTTT.

This clonotype was found once. The chain uses TRBV7-2 and TRBJ2-3; TRBD2 matches 8 bases. V trimming: 1 base; J trimming: 5 bases; junction bases outside the gene matches: 5. The length of the CDR3 is 15 residues. Germline CDR1 is SGHTA and CDR2 is FQGNSA. CDR3 loop: CASSLVRLALDTQYF. CDR3 coding DNA: TGTGCCAGCAGCTTAGTTAGACTAGCGCTAGATACGCAGTATTTT.

V gene TRBV11-2 combines with J gene TRBJ2-1; 9 bases are shared with TRBD1. The CDR3 loop spans 14 amino acids. J lost 8 bases, V lost 4 bases, and 6 bases had no gene match. The germline V gene encodes CDR1 SGHAT and CDR2 FQNNGV. CDR3 nucleotides: TGTGCCAGCAGCTGGACAGGGGAAGGGGATGAGCAGTTCTTC. This encodes CASSWTGEGDEQFF.

In DNA, the CDR3 is TGTGCCAGCAGCTCGACGGATCCGGGACTAGCGGGATACACAGATACGCAGTATTTT. It is translated as CASSSTDPGLAGYTDTQYF. The rearrangement links TRBV7-8 to TRBJ2-3, with TRBD2 matching 13 bases. This CDR3 comprises 19 residues. Germline loops: CDR1 SGHVS, CDR2 FQNEAQ. V lost 4 bases, J lost 2 bases, and 12 bases stayed unmatched.

This clonotype was counted only a few times. The genes are TRBV9 and TRBJ2-5; possible D gene TRBD2, 6 bases. Trimming removed 0 bases from V and 9 bases from J, with 21 bases in between. The CDR3 contains 16 residues. The V gene's germline CDR1 is SGDLS and CDR2 YYNGEE. The CDR3 loop reads CASSVADLGLGGPQYF. The CDR3 DNA reads TGTGCCAGCAGCGTAGCAGACCTGGGACTTGGGGGACCCCAGTACTTC. The full variable domain, with the rest looked up from reference TRBV9 and TRBJ2-5, is DSGVTQTPKHLITATGQRVTLRCSPRSGDLSVYWYQQSLDQGLQFLIQYYNGEERAKGNILERFSAQQFPDLHSELNLSSLELGDSALYFCASSVADLGLGGPQYFGPGTRLLVL.

Notes on this clonotype: A much more abundant neighbour one base away suggests this may be a read error. J is TRBJ2-5 and V is TRBV6-5; 10 positions match TRBD2. The CDR3 extends over 15 amino acids. J was trimmed by 7 bases and V by 4 bases; bases with no gene match: 9. Germline CDR1 reads MNHEY; CDR2 reads SVGAGI. DNA for the CDR3: TGTGCCAGCAGTTGCGAGGCTAGCGGGAGCGGGACCCAGTACTTC. Encoded protein: CASSCEASGSGTQYF.

The rearrangement uses TRBV12-3 or TRBV12-4 and TRBJ1-1; no reliable D call. The CDR3 spans 13 residues. Between the trimmed V and J ends, which lost 7 bases and 7 bases, there was a span of 16 bases. Here the CDR3 DNA reads TGTGCCAGCAAGCGTTTCTCCTACAATGAAGCTTTCTTT. It translates to CASKRFSYNEAFF.

This rearrangement joins TRBV3-2 to TRBJ2-3. TRBV3-2 corresponds to a pseudogene. The CDR3 contains 12 residues. The CDR3 loop is CASSQEAYTQYF. CDR3 nucleotide sequence: TGTGCCAGCAGCCAAGAGGCCTATACGCAGTATTTT.

This clonotype showed up just a few times. This rearrangement joins TRBV10-3 to TRBJ2-3; no clear D gene. Trimming stripped 0 bases from V and 4 bases from J, with 11 bases between. The CDR3 has 15 amino acids. Per germline, CDR1 ENHRY and CDR2 SYGVKD. The CDR3 protein is CAISESTAGADTQYF. In nucleotides, the CDR3 is TGTGCCATCAGTGAGTCTACTGCCGGAGCAGATACGCAGTATTTT.

This clonotype has a count of ten or more. CDR3 protein: CSARDVGPNTQYF. CDR3 DNA: TGCAGTGCTAGAGATGTGGGGCCCAATACGCAGTATTTT. The chain is built from TRBV20-1 and TRBJ2-3, with TRBD1 as a possible D gene (5 bases). Germline-derived CDR1 and CDR2 are DFQATT and SNEGSKA (reference sequence). V was shortened by 0 bases and J by 7 bases, with 11 bases between the two germline ends. CDR3 length: 13 residues.

This clonotype was picked up a small number of times. V and J are TRBV9 and TRBJ2-5, with 13 positions matching TRBD2. With V trimmed by 4 bases and J by 2 bases, 14 bases remained unmatched. The CDR3 is 19 residues long. Germline V gene lookup returns CDR1 SGDLS and CDR2 YYNGEE. The CDR3 loop reads CASSFPGLAGLGAQETQYF. The CDR3 DNA reads as TGTGCCAGCAGCTTTCCGGGACTAGCGGGACTAGGGGCTCAAGAGACCCAGTACTTC.

The chain uses TRBV12-3 or TRBV12-4 and TRBJ1-1, with TRBD1 as a possible D gene (6 bases). This CDR3 spans 13 amino acids. With 3 bases removed from V and 4 bases from J, the gap between germline ends came to 9 bases. The CDR3 here is CASSFHRATEAFF. For the CDR3, the DNA is TGTGCCAGCAGTTTCCACAGGGCCACTGAAGCTTTCTTT.

This clonotype occurred many times. The chain recombines TRBV7-2 with TRBJ1-5; D not certain. The V gene's germline CDR1 is SGHTA and CDR2 FQGNSA. Trimming removed 3 bases from V and 6 bases from J, with 9 bases in between. This CDR3 is built from 13 residues. DNA of the CDR3: TGTGCCAGCAGCTTCGGACTCTTTCAGCCCCAGCATTTT. Translation: CASSFGLFQPQHF.

This clonotype appeared a few times. This chain connects TRBV20-1 to TRBJ1-1; D is unclear. V gave up 7 bases and J gave up 11 bases, with 11 bases separating them. Germline V gives CDR1 DFQATT, CDR2 SNEGSKA (reference sequence). The CDR3 has 9 residues. CDR3 bases: TGCAGTGTTTTCTTGTGGGCTTTCTTT. Translating gives CSVFLWAFF.

DNA of the CDR3: TGTGCCAGCAGGGGACAGGGGGCCTACAATGAGCAGTTCTTC. It encodes CASRGQGAYNEQFF. The J gene is TRBJ2-1, the V gene TRBV6-1, with 11 bases that match TRBD1. The V and J ends lost 6 bases and 2 bases, in that order; junction bases with no gene match: 0. CDR1 is MNHNS and CDR2 is SASEGT in the germline V gene. The CDR3 extends over 14 amino acids.

The chain couples TRBV4-1 to TRBJ2-3; no firm D call. The CDR3 extends over 14 amino acids. Trimming removed 0 bases at V and 5 bases at J, with 9 bases between. Germline V gene data show CDR1 as MGHRA and CDR2 as YSYEKL. CDR3 in DNA: TGCGCCAGCAGCCAAGATTGGAAGGGAGATACGCAGTATTTT. This encodes CASSQDWKGDTQYF.

This chain uses TRBV20-1 with TRBJ2-3; D remains ambiguous. The V end was cut by 6 bases, the J end by 2 bases, with 15 bases between. The germline V gene has CDR1 DFQATT and CDR2 SNEGSKA (reference sequence). The CDR3 runs 14 residues. The CDR3 DNA sequence: TGCAGTGCCGTCCCCCCCGGAGTCACAGATACGCAGTATTTT. It yields the protein CSAVPPGVTDTQYF.

This clonotype has only one observation. The chain employs TRBV2 and TRBJ2-7; 10 positions match TRBD1. Germline-derived CDR1 and CDR2 are SNHLY and FYNNEI. The V segment lost 6 bases and the J segment 7 bases; nucleotides outside the gene matches: 6. The CDR3 loop spans 13 amino acids. The CDR3 loop is CASSRDRGREQYF. In nucleotides, the CDR3 is TGTGCCAGCAGCCGGGACAGGGGTCGTGAGCAGTACTTC.

Only a few counts were recorded for this clonotype. The V call is TRBV7-2, the J call TRBJ2-5; D perhaps matches TRBD2 (6 bases). This CDR3 has 12 residues. V was trimmed by 5 bases and J by 5 bases, leaving 9 bases between them. Germline V lookup: CDR1 SGHTA, CDR2 FQGNSA. The CDR3 DNA sequence: TGTGCCAGCAGCGGGAGGCTGGAGACCCAGTACTTC. Amino acids: CASSGRLETQYF.

This clonotype was seen more than once but under ten times. V is TRBV20-1 and J is TRBJ2-7; 9 nucleotides agree with TRBD2. Trimming at V came to 4 bases and at J to 5 bases, leaving 9 bases not matched to a gene. This CDR3 spans 14 amino acids. Looked up from germline, CDR1 is DFQATT and CDR2 is SNEGSKA (reference sequence). Here the CDR3 reads CSAKEREASDEQYF. The DNA for the CDR3 is TGCAGTGCTAAGGAGCGGGAGGCTAGCGACGAGCAGTACTTC.

This chain connects TRBV12-3 or TRBV12-4 to TRBJ1-5; 8 bases match TRBD1. The trim removed 5 bases at V and 4 bases at J, leaving 10 bases unmatched. There are 16 residues in the CDR3. CDR3 nucleotide sequence: TGTGCCAGCAGTCCCGGTGGACAGGGTCCGAATCAGCCCCAGCATTTT. Its protein product is CASSPGGQGPNQPQHF.